Here is one TCR beta chain with its context. Its target is not known. This entry comes from a study of T cell responses to AZD1222 COVID-19 vaccine. Looking at the study overall: Analysis merged second doses at about 4 or about 12 weeks. General observations from the study: Repertoire samples came only from after the peak T cell response. Per reports, nearly half of all spike-specific TCRs target regions that are unmutated in variants.

Repertoires were generated with immunoSEQ multiplex PCR, while TCRdb's copy carries only in-frame clones and drops some. Among 100,000 to 150,000 clones listed, over 75% were seen once. The CDR3 extends over 16 amino acids. Germline-derived CDR1 and CDR2 are ENHRY and SYGVKD. The germline V and J ends were trimmed by 2 bases and 1 base, with 12 bases remaining between them. The sequence was obtained from an adult in good health. Specimen: peripheral blood, collected on day 0 of AZD1222 vaccination. The chain is built from TRBV10-3 and TRBJ2-4, with D maybe TRBD1 (6 bases). Here the CDR3 reads CAISETGHVAKNIQYF. The CDR3 nucleotides are TGTGCCATCAGTGAGACAGGGCATGTGGCCAAAAACATTCAGTACTTC.